This T cell receptor beta chain was sequenced during a study of T cells in Graves' hyperthyroidism and ophthalmopathy. Trimming took off 0 bases at V and 6 bases at J, with 15 bases between the two ends. The CDR3 is 15 residues long. CDR1 is SGDLS and CDR2 is YYNGEE in the germline V gene. Researchers took RNA transcripts and amplified the TCR beta CDR3 regions from them. An initial round of RT-PCR targeting the TCR CDR3 relied on the HTBI primer set. TCRdb re-analysed the multiplex PCR reads in MiXCR, keeping a single row per CDR3 protein. The sample shows approximately 410,000 distinct CDR3 sequences, roughly 13% of them seen only once.

Sample: blood. This receptor was taken from a young woman with Graves' hyperthyroidism. This chain connects TRBV9 to TRBJ1-1, with D unclear. CDR3 in DNA: TGTGCCAGCAGCGTAGCTGTCAAAGATTCCCCTGAAGCTTTCTTT. It translates to CASSVAVKDSPEAFF.